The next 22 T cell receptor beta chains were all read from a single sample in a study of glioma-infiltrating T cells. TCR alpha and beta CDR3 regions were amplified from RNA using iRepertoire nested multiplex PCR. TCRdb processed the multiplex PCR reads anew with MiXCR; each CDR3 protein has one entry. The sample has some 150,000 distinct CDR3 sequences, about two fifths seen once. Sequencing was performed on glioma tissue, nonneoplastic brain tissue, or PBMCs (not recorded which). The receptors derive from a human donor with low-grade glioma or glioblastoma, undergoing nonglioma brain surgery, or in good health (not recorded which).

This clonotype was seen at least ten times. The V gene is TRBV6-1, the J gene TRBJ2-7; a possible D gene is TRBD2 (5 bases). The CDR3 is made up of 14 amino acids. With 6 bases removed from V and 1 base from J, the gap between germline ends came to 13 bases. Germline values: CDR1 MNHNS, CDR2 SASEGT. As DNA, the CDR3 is TGTGCCAGCAGCAATCCGGGGTCATCCTACGAGCAGTACTTC. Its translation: CASSNPGSSYEQYF.

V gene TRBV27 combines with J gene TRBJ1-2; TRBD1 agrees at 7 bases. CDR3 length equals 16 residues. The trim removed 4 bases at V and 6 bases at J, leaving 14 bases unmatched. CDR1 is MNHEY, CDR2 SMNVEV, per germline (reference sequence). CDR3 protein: CASSSIRTGIRDGYTF. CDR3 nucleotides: TGTGCCAGCAGTTCTATACGGACAGGAATCAGGGATGGCTACACCTTC.

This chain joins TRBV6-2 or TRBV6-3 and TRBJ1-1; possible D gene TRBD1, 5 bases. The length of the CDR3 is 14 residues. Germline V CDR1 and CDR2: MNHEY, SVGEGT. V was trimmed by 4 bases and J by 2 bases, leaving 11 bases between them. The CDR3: CASSLQATNTEAFF. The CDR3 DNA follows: TGTGCCAGCAGTTTACAGGCTACAAACACTGAAGCTTTCTTT.

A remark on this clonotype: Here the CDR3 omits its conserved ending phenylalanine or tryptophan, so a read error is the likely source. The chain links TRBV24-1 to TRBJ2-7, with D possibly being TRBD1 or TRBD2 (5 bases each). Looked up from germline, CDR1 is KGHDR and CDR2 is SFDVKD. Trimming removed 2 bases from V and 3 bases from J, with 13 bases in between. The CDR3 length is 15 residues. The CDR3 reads CATSDSTGRIYEQYL. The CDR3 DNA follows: TGTGCCACCAGTGATTCTACGGGACGGATCTACGAGCAGTACCTC.

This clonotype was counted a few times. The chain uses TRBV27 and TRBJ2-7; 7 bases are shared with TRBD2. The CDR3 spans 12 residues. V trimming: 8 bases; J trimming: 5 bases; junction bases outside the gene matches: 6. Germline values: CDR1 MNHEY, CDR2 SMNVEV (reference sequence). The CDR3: CASGRGRDEQYF. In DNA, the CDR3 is TGTGCCAGCGGCCGGGGGAGGGACGAGCAGTACTTC.

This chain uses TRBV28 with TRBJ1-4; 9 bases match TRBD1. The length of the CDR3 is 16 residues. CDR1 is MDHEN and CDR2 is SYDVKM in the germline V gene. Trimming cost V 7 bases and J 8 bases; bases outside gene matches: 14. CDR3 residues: CASTAPGQGSGEKLFF. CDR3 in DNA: TGTGCCAGCACCGCACCGGGACAGGGATCAGGGGAAAAACTGTTTTTT.

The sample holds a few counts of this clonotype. The DNA for the CDR3 is TGTGCCAGCCAGGGGAACACTGAAGCTTTCTTT. Translated, it gives CASQGNTEAFF. This chain joins TRBV6-1 and TRBJ1-1; D possibly corresponds to TRBD1 (5 bases). The CDR3 runs to 11 residues. Per the germline V gene, CDR1 is MNHNS and CDR2 is SASEGT. Deletions cut 8 bases from V and 1 base from J, with 5 bases between.

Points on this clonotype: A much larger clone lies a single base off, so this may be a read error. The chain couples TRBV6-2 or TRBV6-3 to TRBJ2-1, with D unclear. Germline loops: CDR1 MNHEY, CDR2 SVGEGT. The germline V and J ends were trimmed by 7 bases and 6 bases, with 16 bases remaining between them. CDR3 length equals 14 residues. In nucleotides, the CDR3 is TGTGCCAGCAAACTGACCCCCGCCGGCAATGAGCAGTTCTTC. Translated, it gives CASKLTPAGNEQFF.

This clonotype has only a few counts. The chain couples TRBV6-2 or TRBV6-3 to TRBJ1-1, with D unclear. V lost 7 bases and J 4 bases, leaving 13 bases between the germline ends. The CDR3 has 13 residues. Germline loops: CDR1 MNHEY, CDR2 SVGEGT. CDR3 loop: CASTPVRGTEAFF. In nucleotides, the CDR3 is TGTGCCAGCACTCCGGTTCGCGGCACTGAAGCTTTCTTT.

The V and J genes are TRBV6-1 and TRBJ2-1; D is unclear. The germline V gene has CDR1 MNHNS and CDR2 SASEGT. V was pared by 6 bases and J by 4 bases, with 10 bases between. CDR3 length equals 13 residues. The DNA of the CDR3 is TGTGCCAGCAGGCTAGGTCAGTACAATGAGCAGTTCTTC. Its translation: CASRLGQYNEQFF.

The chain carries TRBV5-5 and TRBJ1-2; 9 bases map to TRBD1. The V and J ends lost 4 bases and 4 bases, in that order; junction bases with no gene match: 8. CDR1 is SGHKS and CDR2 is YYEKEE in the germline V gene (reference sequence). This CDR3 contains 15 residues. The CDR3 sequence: CASSATGTGTYGYTF. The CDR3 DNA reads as TGTGCCAGCAGCGCGACCGGGACAGGGACCTATGGCTACACCTTC.

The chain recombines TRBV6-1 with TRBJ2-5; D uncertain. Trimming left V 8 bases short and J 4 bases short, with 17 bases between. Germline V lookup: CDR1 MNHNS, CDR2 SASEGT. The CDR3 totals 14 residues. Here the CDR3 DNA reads TGTGCCAGCGGGTTTAGTTTGTCGGCAGAGACCCAGTACTTC. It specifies CASGFSLSAETQYF.

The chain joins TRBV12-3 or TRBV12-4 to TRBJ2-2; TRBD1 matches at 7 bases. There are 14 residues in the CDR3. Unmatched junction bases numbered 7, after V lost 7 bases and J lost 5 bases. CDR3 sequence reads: CASKSGGVTGELFF. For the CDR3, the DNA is TGTGCCAGCAAATCAGGGGGAGTGACCGGGGAGCTGTTTTTT.

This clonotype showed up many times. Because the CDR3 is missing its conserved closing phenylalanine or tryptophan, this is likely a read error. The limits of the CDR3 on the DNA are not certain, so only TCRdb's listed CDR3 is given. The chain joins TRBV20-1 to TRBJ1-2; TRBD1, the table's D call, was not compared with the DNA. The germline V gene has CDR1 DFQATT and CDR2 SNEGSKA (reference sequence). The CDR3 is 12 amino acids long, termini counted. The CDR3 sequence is CSASNGGRGFPL.

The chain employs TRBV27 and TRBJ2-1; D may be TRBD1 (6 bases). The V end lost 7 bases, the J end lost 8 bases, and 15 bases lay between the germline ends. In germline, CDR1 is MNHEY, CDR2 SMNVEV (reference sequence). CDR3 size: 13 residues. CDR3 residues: CASILTGLHEQFF. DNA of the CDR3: TGTGCCAGCATATTAACAGGGTTGCATGAGCAGTTCTTC.

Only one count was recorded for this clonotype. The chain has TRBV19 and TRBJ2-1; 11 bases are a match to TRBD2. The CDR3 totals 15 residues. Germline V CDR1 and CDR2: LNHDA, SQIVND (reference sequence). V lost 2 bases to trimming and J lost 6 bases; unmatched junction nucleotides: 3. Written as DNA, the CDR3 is TGTGCCAGTAGTATAATGGGGACTAGCGGCAATGAGCAGTTCTTC. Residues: CASSIMGTSGNEQFF.

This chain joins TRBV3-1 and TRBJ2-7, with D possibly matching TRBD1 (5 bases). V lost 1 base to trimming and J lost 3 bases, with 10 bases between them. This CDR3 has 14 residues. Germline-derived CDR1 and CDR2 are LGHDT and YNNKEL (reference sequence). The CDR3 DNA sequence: TGTGCCAGCAGCCAAGTGGACAAAAACTACGAGCAGTACTTC. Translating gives CASSQVDKNYEQYF.

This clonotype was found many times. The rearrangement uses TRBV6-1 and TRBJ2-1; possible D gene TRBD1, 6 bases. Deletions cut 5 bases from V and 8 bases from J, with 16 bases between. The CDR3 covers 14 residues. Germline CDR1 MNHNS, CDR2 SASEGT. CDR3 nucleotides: TGTGCCAGCAGTCGGGACACCCTAATGGATGAGCAGTTCTTC. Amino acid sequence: CASSRDTLMDEQFF.

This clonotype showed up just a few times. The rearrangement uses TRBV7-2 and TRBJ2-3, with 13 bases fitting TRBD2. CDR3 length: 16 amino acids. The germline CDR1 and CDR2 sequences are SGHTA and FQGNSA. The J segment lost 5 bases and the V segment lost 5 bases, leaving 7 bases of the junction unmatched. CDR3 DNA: TGTGCCAGCAGCCCACTAGCGGGGGGGCCGGTAGATACGCAGTATTTT. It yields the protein CASSPLAGGPVDTQYF.

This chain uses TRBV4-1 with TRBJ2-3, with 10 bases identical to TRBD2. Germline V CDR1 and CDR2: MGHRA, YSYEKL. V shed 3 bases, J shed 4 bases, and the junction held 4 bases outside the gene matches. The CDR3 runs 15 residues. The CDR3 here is CASSQGTSEADTQYF. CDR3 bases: TGCGCCAGCAGCCAGGGGACTAGCGAAGCAGATACGCAGTATTTT.

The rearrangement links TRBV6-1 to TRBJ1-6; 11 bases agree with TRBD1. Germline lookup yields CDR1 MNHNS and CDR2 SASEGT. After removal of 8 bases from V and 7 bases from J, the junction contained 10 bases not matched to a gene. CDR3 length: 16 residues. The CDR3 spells CASGALGQGGNSPLHF. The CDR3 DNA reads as TGTGCCAGCGGAGCGTTGGGACAGGGGGGAAATTCACCCCTCCACTTT.

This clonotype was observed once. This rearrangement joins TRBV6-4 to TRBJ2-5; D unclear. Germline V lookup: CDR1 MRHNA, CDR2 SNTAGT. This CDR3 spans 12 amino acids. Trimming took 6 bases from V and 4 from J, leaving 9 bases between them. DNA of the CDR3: TGTGCCAGCAGCCTAGAATCAGAGACCCAGTACTTC. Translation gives CASSLESETQYF.